The clone carrying this T cell receptor (beta chain) was detected ten times or more. The germline V gene encodes CDR1 ENHRY and CDR2 SYGVKD. The CDR3 runs to 14 residues. J gave up 5 bases and V 4 bases, and 6 bases lay outside the gene matches. Next came a second PCR, run for roughly 6 to 11 cycles, which used a sample-barcoded 5' primer along with a J-beta primer mix. TCRdb reprocessed the 5' RACE reads via MiXCR and lists one record per CDR3 protein. The data show nearly 800,000 distinct CDR3 sequences, more than 20% seen once. The entry originates in a study of blood T cells in healthy people across ages. A further study also used this sample, focusing on T cells of mothers and their children.

The material sequenced was blood. This TCR was sampled from a boy aged 5-17 years in good health. The V gene is TRBV10-3, the J gene TRBJ2-7, with 9 bases aligning to TRBD1. The DNA for the CDR3 is TGTGCCATCAGTGGACAGGGGGACGTCGACGAGCAGTACTTC. It yields the protein CAISGQGDVDEQYF.